This T cell receptor beta chain was recorded in a study of blood T cell repertoires in COVID-19. Across the whole study: Acute and convalescent COVID-19 specimens originated in the United States, Italy and Spain. PBMCs, B-cell-depleted T cells, or T cells were the source of the cDNA or gDNA that made up the material.

CDR3 length: 14 residues. Trimming removed 2 bases at V and 1 base at J, with 8 bases between. Germline V gene sequence: CDR1 MNHNS, CDR2 SASEGT. How the authors handled the data: Reference gene primer amplification gave estimated nucleated cell counts. Generated by immunoSEQ multiplex PCR, the TCRdb table keeps only in-frame clones and is missing some. D and trimming were read from the DNA, whereas the V and J calls and clone size are those reported in that table. The sample records some 170,000 clones, 82% being singletons. The sequence came from a woman aged 70-85 years with acute or convalescent COVID-19. Sequencing was performed on peripheral blood. The chain links TRBV6-1 to TRBJ1-2; the D is unclear. The CDR3 sequence is CASSENSFNYGYTF. The CDR3 region has the DNA TGTGCCAGCAGTGAAAATTCGTTTAACTATGGCTACACCTTC.